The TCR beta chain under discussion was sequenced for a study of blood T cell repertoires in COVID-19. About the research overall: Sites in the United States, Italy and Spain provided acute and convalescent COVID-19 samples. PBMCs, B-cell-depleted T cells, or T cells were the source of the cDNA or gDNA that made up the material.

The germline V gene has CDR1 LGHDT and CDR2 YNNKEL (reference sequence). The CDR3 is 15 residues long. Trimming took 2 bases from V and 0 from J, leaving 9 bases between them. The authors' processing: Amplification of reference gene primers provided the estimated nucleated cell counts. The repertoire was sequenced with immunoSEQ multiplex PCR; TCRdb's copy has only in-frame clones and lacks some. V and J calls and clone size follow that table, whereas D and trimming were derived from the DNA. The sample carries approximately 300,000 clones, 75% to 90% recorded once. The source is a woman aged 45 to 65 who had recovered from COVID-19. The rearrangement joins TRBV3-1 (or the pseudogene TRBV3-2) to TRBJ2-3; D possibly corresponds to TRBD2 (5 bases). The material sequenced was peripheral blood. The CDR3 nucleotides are TGTGCCAGCAGCCAATTACTAGGTAGCACAGATACGCAGTATTTT. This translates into CASSQLLGSTDTQYF.